This T cell receptor (beta chain) was identified during a study of response to subunit inactivated influenza vaccine. Study-level findings and limits: Each seasonal influenza vaccination recruits few new T cells, the authors suggested.

TCRdb independently ran MiXCR on the RT-PCR reads; one entry per CDR3 protein. The sample carries roughly 780,000 distinct CDR3 sequences, approximately 18% recorded once. V was trimmed by 6 bases and J by 4 bases, leaving 16 bases between them. This CDR3 is 15 amino acids long. This clonotype was counted only a few times. Its antigen is unknown. The V call is TRBV12-3 or TRBV12-4, the J call TRBJ1-3; D perhaps matches TRBD1 (5 bases). The specimen comprised PBMCs from blood, sampled about 5 days after vaccination. This clonotype was sampled from a man aged 45 to 65 who received an inactivated influenza vaccine. The CDR3 loop is CASRSGLLQGNTIYF. Here the CDR3 DNA reads TGTGCCAGCAGATCGGGGCTTTTACAAGGAAACACCATATATTTT.